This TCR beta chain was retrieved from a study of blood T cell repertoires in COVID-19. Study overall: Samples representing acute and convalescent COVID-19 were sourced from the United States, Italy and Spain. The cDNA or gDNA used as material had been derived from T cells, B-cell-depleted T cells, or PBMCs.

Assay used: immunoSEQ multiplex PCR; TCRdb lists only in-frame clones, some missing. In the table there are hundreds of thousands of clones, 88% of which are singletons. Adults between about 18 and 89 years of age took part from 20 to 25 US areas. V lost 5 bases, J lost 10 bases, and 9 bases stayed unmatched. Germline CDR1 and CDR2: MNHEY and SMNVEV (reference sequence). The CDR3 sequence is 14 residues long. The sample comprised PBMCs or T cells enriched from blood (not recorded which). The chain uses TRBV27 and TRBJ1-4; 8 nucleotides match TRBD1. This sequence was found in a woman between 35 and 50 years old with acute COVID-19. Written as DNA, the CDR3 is TGTGCCAGCAGTCGACAGGGGATGTCCGGAAAACTGTTTTTT. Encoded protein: CASSRQGMSGKLFF.